Listed here are 27 T cell receptor beta chains from one sample, sequenced in a study of blood T cell repertoires in COVID-19 (dated by TCRdb to the early 2020s). Libraries were made using the immunoSEQ multiplex PCR assay. TCRdb re-hosts the immuneACCESS table, in-frame sequences only. Its copies lack some clones; in the studies checked, an unresolved V gene accounts for under half of them, and the cause for the rest is not known. Counted in this sample were roughly 86,000 clones; 91% of them appeared once. The ten largest clones represent 1.9% of the sample. Material for sequencing was peripheral blood. The receptor set was obtained from a woman between 50 and 59 years old in a cohort sampled during active COVID-19.

The chain uses TRBV19 and TRBJ1-5; weak D call: TRBD1 (5 bases). The V end lost 5 bases, the J end lost 6 bases, and 20 bases lay between the germline ends. The CDR3 runs to 16 residues. Per germline, CDR1 LNHDA and CDR2 SQIVND (reference sequence). CDR3 sequence reads: CASSSRDRLIPQPQHF. The CDR3 coding sequence is TGTGCCAGTAGTTCGAGAGACAGACTCATACCTCAGCCCCAGCATTTT.

The chain is built from TRBV30 and TRBJ1-1; TRBD1 matches 8 bases. The CDR3 runs 13 residues. The ends lost 5 bases at V and 1 base at J; junction bases unmatched: 3. The germline V gene has CDR1 GTSNPN and CDR2 SVGIG (reference sequence). Here the CDR3 DNA reads TGTGCCTGGCAGGGGGCAGGGAACACTGAAGCTTTCTTT. Translated: CAWQGAGNTEAFF.

V is TRBV7-9 and J is TRBJ2-3, with D unresolved. V was shortened by 3 bases and J by 2 bases, with 12 bases between the two germline ends. Germline-derived CDR1 and CDR2 are SEHNR and FQNEAQ (reference sequence). CDR3 length equals 15 residues. DNA of the CDR3: TGTGCCAGCAGCTTCGGCGGCAGATACACAGATACGCAGTATTTT. As protein: CASSFGGRYTDTQYF.

The chain uses TRBV19 and TRBJ2-1; weak D call: TRBD2 (6 bases). Germline values: CDR1 LNHDA, CDR2 SQIVND (reference sequence). This CDR3 has 13 residues. The ends were cut back, 7 bases at V and 0 bases at J, with 7 bases in the middle. Written as DNA, the CDR3 is TGTGCCAGTAAGGGAGGCTCCTACAATGAGCAGTTCTTC. Encoded protein: CASKGGSYNEQFF.

V is TRBV6-2 or TRBV6-3 and J is TRBJ2-7, with 12 bases aligning to TRBD2. V shed 0 bases and J 6 bases; nucleotides not matched to a gene: 12. This CDR3 region has 18 residues. Germline V gene sequence: CDR1 MNHEY, CDR2 SVGEGT. The CDR3 nucleotides are TGTGCCAGCAGTTACTCGATGATGGCCGGACTAGCGGGAAGCGAGCAGTACTTC. This sequence encodes CASSYSMMAGLAGSEQYF.

The V gene is TRBV7-3, the J gene TRBJ1-1, with a tentative D call TRBD1 (5 bases). CDR1 is SGHTA and CDR2 is FQGTGA in the germline V gene. The CDR3 is 15 amino acids. V shed 4 bases and J shed 2 bases, with 14 bases lying between them. The CDR3 coding sequence is TGTGCCAGCAGCTCGGCGGGGCAGGGTAACACTGAAGCTTTCTTT. Protein: CASSSAGQGNTEAFF.

This chain joins TRBV6-5 and TRBJ1-1; D remains unclear. The CDR3 is made up of 14 amino acids. V shed 0 bases and J shed 4 bases, with 9 bases lying between them. Germline CDR1 is MNHEY and CDR2 is SVGAGI. This CDR3 is CASSYSSQATEAFF. The CDR3 nucleotides are TGTGCCAGCAGTTACTCGTCCCAGGCCACTGAAGCTTTCTTT.

The chain couples TRBV6-6 to TRBJ2-3, with 14 positions matching TRBD2. The CDR3 contains 17 residues. The germline gives CDR1 MNHNY, CDR2 SVGAGI (reference sequence). The trim removed 5 bases at V and 4 bases at J, leaving 8 bases unmatched. The CDR3 spells CASSPGLAGARADTQYF. In DNA, the CDR3 is TGTGCCAGCAGTCCGGGACTAGCGGGGGCCCGGGCAGATACGCAGTATTTT.

This clone was observed once. The rearrangement joins TRBV20-1 to TRBJ1-5; D perhaps matches TRBD1 (5 bases). This CDR3 is built from 12 residues. CDR1 DFQATT and CDR2 SNEGSKA come from the germline V gene (reference sequence). Trimming left V 3 bases short and J 6 bases short, with 9 bases between. CDR3 bases: TGCAGTGCTAGTCTAGGGGTTCAGCCCCAGCATTTT. Amino acid sequence: CSASLGVQPQHF.

This rearrangement joins TRBV5-1 to TRBJ2-7; TRBD1 might be the D (5 bases). Deletions cut 4 bases from V and 1 base from J, with 15 bases between. Germline CDR1 is SGHRS and CDR2 is YFSETQ. CDR3 length: 15 residues. The DNA for the CDR3 is TGCGCCAGCAGCAAGGAAGGACACTTATCCTACGAGCAGTACTTC. Translated: CASSKEGHLSYEQYF.

Only one count was recorded for this clone. This chain links TRBV5-1 with TRBJ2-3; TRBD2 matches 8 bases. V was clipped by 7 bases and J by 1 base; unmatched bases: 5. The CDR3 length is 14 residues. Germline V gives CDR1 SGHRS, CDR2 YFSETQ. The CDR3 reads CASQNSGGTDTQYF. The CDR3 nucleotides read TGCGCCAGCCAAAATAGCGGGGGCACAGATACGCAGTATTTT.

The rearrangement joins TRBV25-1 to TRBJ2-4, with TRBD2 matching over 10 bases. Looked up from germline, CDR1 is MGHDK and CDR2 is SYGVNS. With 4 bases clipped from V and 3 bases from J, the junction kept 9 bases outside the gene matches. The CDR3 is made up of 17 amino acids. The CDR3 sequence: CASSGKREGRIKNIQYF. The DNA for the CDR3 is TGTGCCAGCAGTGGAAAGCGGGAGGGCCGAATCAAAAACATTCAGTACTTC.

This chain uses TRBV7-3 with TRBJ2-7; D perhaps matches TRBD2 (6 bases). The CDR3 runs to 15 residues. Germline lookup yields CDR1 SGHTA and CDR2 FQGTGA. With 6 bases removed from V and 3 bases from J, the gap between germline ends came to 18 bases. The CDR3 sequence is CASSSGLPAFYEQYF. In DNA form, the CDR3 reads TGTGCCAGCAGTTCGGGACTTCCCGCCTTCTACGAGCAGTACTTC.

This chain's CDR3 is CASGLAPRAAQPQHF. The CDR3 bases are TGTGCTAGTGGTTTGGCCCCGAGGGCAGCTCAGCCCCAGCATTTT. The chain has TRBV12-5 and TRBJ1-5; D is ambiguous. Trimming cost V 1 base and J 6 bases, with 13 bases left between them. The CDR3 sequence is 15 residues long. The germline CDR1 and CDR2 sequences are LGHNT and FRNRAP.

This sequence joins TRBV7-6 and TRBJ2-7; TRBD2 might be the D (6 bases). Trimming removed 5 bases from V and 4 bases from J, with 18 bases in between. In germline, CDR1 is SGHVS, CDR2 FNYEAQ. The CDR3 has 15 amino acids. The CDR3 nucleotides are TGTGCCAGCAGCACACGGCCGCAAGGAGGGTACGAGCAGTACTTC. Protein product: CASSTRPQGGYEQYF.

The chain combines TRBV5-6 with TRBJ1-1; TRBD1 agrees at 10 bases. Per germline, CDR1 SGHDT and CDR2 YYEEEE. CDR3 length equals 15 residues. V lost 3 bases to trimming and J lost 0 bases; unmatched junction nucleotides: 2. The CDR3 loop is CASSSDRGMNTEAFF. The CDR3 bases are TGTGCCAGCAGCTCGGACAGGGGGATGAACACTGAAGCTTTCTTT.

The sample holds a few counts of this clone. The chain combines TRBV7-6 with TRBJ2-2; 8 bases align to TRBD2. There are 16 residues in the CDR3. V trimming: 5 bases; J trimming: 3 bases; junction bases outside the gene matches: 8. CDR1 is SGHVS, CDR2 FNYEAQ, per germline. The CDR3 sequence is CASSQTSGRDTGELFF. The CDR3 coding sequence is TGTGCCAGCAGCCAAACTAGCGGACGAGACACCGGGGAGCTGTTTTTT.

The chain is built from TRBV10-2 and TRBJ2-1, with 13 nucleotides matching TRBD2. V lost 6 bases, J lost 6 bases, and 5 bases stayed unmatched. The CDR3 is made up of 15 amino acids. Germline V gene lookup returns CDR1 WSHSY and CDR2 SAAADI. CDR3 loop: CASSPGTSGANEQFF. The CDR3, as DNA: TGCGCCAGCAGCCCCGGGACTAGCGGGGCCAATGAGCAGTTCTTC.

The J gene is TRBJ1-1, the V gene TRBV10-3, with unresolved D. Germline V lookup: CDR1 ENHRY, CDR2 SYGVKD. V was shortened by 0 bases and J by 3 bases, with 8 bases between the two germline ends. CDR3 size: 14 residues. CDR3 loop: CAISESPGDTEAFF. The CDR3 DNA is TGTGCCATCAGTGAGTCGCCGGGAGACACTGAAGCTTTCTTT.

The chain has TRBV30 and TRBJ1-2; 9 bases are a match to TRBD1. This CDR3 is 13 amino acids long. Trimming at V came to 2 bases and at J to 8 bases, leaving 6 bases not matched to a gene. Germline V lookup: CDR1 GTSNPN, CDR2 SVGIG (reference sequence). The CDR3 loop is CAWSRGQGRGYTF. The CDR3 nucleotides read TGTGCCTGGAGTCGCGGACAGGGGAGGGGCTACACCTTC.

This clone showed up just once. This sequence joins TRBV27 and TRBJ2-7; TRBD1 matches at 9 bases. CDR1 MNHEY and CDR2 SMNVEV come from the germline V gene (reference sequence). The junction had 33 bases not matched to a gene; V was cut back by 6 bases and J by 3 bases. The CDR3 covers 23 residues. DNA for the CDR3: TGTGCCAGCAGGCGACGAGTCTCCTCCGGGACAGGGACGTTTAACGAGGCACTCTACGAGCAGTACTTC. It yields the protein CASRRRVSSGTGTFNEALYEQYF.

V and J are TRBV10-3 and TRBJ2-3; TRBD2 matches at 8 bases. Germline trimming cut 6 bases from V and 2 bases from J; bases unmatched to any gene: 10. There are 16 residues in the CDR3. The germline V gene has CDR1 ENHRY and CDR2 SYGVKD. In nucleotides, the CDR3 is TGTGCCATCAGCGGGGGGGCCGTCACCTACACAGATACGCAGTATTTT. This sequence encodes CAISGGAVTYTDTQYF.

V usage is TRBV6-5 and J usage is TRBJ2-5; 8 nucleotides align to TRBD2. This CDR3 has 14 amino acids. The ends lost 6 bases at V and 3 bases at J; junction bases unmatched: 6. Germline V lookup: CDR1 MNHEY, CDR2 SVGAGI. Here the CDR3 DNA reads TGTGCCAGCAGAACCCCGGGGGGGGAAGAGACCCAGTACTTC. Amino acids: CASRTPGGEETQYF.

The CDR3 DNA is TGTGCCAGCAGCGTAGGTTCTGGAGGGCCCCGTAATGAGCAGTTCTTC. Protein product: CASSVGSGGPRNEQFF. The V gene is TRBV9, the J gene TRBJ2-1; maybe TRBD2 (6 bases). The germline gives CDR1 SGDLS, CDR2 YYNGEE. V lost 0 bases and J lost 7, with 17 bases in between. The CDR3 is made up of 16 amino acids.

The CDR3 here is CASSSDRGPYNEQFF. The CDR3 DNA sequence: TGTGCCAGCAGCTCGGACAGGGGACCCTACAATGAGCAGTTCTTC. The chain uses TRBV7-3 and TRBJ2-1, with TRBD1 matching over 9 bases. V gave up 4 bases and J gave up 2 bases; unmatched junction bases: 3. The CDR3 loop spans 15 amino acids. Germline V CDR1 and CDR2: SGHTA, FQGTGA.

The rearrangement links TRBV5-4 to TRBJ2-5; 12 bases align to TRBD2. Germline V CDR1 and CDR2: SGHNT, YYREEE (reference sequence). V lost 3 bases, J lost 4 bases, and 7 bases stayed unmatched. The length of the CDR3 is 16 residues. The CDR3 spells CASSSRLAGVSETQYF. The CDR3 DNA sequence: TGTGCCAGCAGCTCCCGACTAGCGGGAGTGTCAGAGACCCAGTACTTC.

J is TRBJ2-1 and V is TRBV3-1 (or the pseudogene TRBV3-2), with 7 bases aligning to TRBD2. Germline V gives CDR1 LGHDT, CDR2 YNNKEL (reference sequence). The CDR3 length is 17 residues. Trimming took 1 base from V and 0 from J; bases not matched to a gene: 6. In nucleotides, the CDR3 is TGTGCCAGCAGCCAAGGGGCGGGGGAGATCTCCTACAATGAGCAGTTCTTC. Translated: CASSQGAGEISYNEQFF.